The rows below give T cell receptor beta chains drawn from one sample of a study of post-analysis software for immune sequencing data. TCRdb reprocessed the PCR reads with MiXCR, giving one entry per CDR3 protein. There are over 150,000 distinct CDR3 sequences in the sample; over 25% occur only once, and approximately 1.4% lies in the top ten. Sequencing was done on a sample of blood. Every receptor here comes from a girl aged 5 to 17 with multiple sclerosis. The CDR3 runs from the conserved cysteine through the conserved F or W. The D gene is left open where the match is weak. Clone size is stated in some rows and not others, as once, few, many or a class when expanded.

many,TRBD2,TRBJ2-5,TRBV20-1,CSASSTSGQETQYF,TGCAGTGCTAGTTCGACTAGCGGCCAAGAGACCCAGTACTTC
NA,NA,TRBJ2-3,TRBV4-3,CASSQDRGRRSTDTQYF,TGCGCCAGCAGCCAAGATAGAGGGCGGCGGAGCACAGATACGCAGTATTTT
many,TRBD1,TRBJ2-4,TRBV11-2,CASSLGSKGGDIQYF,TGTGCCAGCAGCTTAGGGTCGAAAGGGGGCGACATTCAGTACTTC
NA,NA,TRBJ1-2,TRBV4-1,CASSQDHALVGYGYTF,TGCGCCAGCAGCCAAGATCATGCCCTGGTCGGCTATGGCTACACCTTC
many,NA,TRBJ2-1,TRBV11-2,CASSSPRSGEQFF,TGTGCCAGCAGCTCCCCCCGAAGCGGAGAGCAGTTCTTC
many,TRBD1,TRBJ2-7,TRBV7-8,CASSLLRTGSYEQYF,TGTGCCAGCAGCTTACTTAGGACAGGGTCCTACGAGCAGTACTTC
NA,TRBD2,TRBJ2-1,TRBV12-3/TRBV12-4,CASSLSWAGGLYNEQFF,TGTGCCAGCAGTTTATCGTGGGCGGGAGGCCTTTACAATGAGCAGTTCTTC
many,NA,TRBJ2-6,TRBV12-3/TRBV12-4,CASYGTGANVLTF,TGTGCCAGCTACGGGACTGGGGCCAACGTCCTGACTTTC
NA,NA,TRBJ2-4,TRBV7-2,CASSSTLTLGHIQYF,TGTGCCAGCAGCTCGACCTTGACGCTAGGTCACATTCAGTACTTC
NA,NA,TRBJ1-1,TRBV5-1,CASSQDGVWGAYTEAFF,TGCGCCAGCAGCCAGGATGGAGTGTGGGGTGCGTACACTGAAGCTTTCTTT
many,TRBD2,TRBJ2-1,TRBV6-2/TRBV6-3,CASIRSGGHEQFF,TGTGCCAGCATTCGCAGCGGGGGACATGAGCAGTTCTTC
NA,NA,TRBJ2-1,TRBV4-2,CASSHPSAAGETQFF,TGTGCCAGCAGCCATCCCTCAGCGGCAGGGGAGACCCAGTTCTTC
NA,TRBD1,TRBJ2-1,TRBV5-1,CASSLEGTGDNFLRAYNEQFF,TGCGCCAGCAGCTTGGAAGGGACAGGGGACAACTTTTTACGTGCCTACAATGAGCAGTTCTTC
many,TRBD2,TRBJ2-3,TRBV9,CASSQPPEVAGGSTDTQYF,TGTGCCAGCAGCCAACCCCCTGAGGTAGCGGGAGGGAGCACAGATACGCAGTATTTT
NA,NA,TRBJ1-1,TRBV28,CASSSVNTEAFF,TGTGCCAGCAGTTCAGTGAACACTGAAGCTTTCTTT
many,NA,TRBJ2-1,TRBV14,CASSQAGRGKYNEQFF,TGTGCCAGCAGCCAAGCGGGGCGGGGAAAGTACAATGAGCAGTTCTTC
many,TRBD2,TRBJ2-1,TRBV20-1,CSASQLADYNEQFF,TGCAGTGCTAGTCAACTAGCGGACTACAATGAGCAGTTCTTC
NA,NA,TRBJ1-6,TRBV12-3/TRBV12-4,CASSPRTDPPLHF,TGTGCCAGCAGTCCGAGGACAGATCCACCCCTCCACTTT
many,NA,TRBJ2-3,TRBV3-1,CASSQVGGSTADTQYF,TGTGCCAGCAGCCAAGTTGGGGGGAGTACCGCAGATACGCAGTATTTT
many,TRBD2,TRBJ2-3,TRBV9,CASSGLGTSDYTDTQYF,TGTGCCAGCAGCGGCCTAGGGACTAGCGACTACACAGATACGCAGTATTTT
NA,TRBD2,TRBJ2-1,TRBV3-1,CASSQDPAEGTSGRYETYNEQFF,TGTGCCAGCAGCCAAGATCCTGCTGAGGGGACTAGCGGGAGGTACGAGACTTACAATGAGCAGTTCTTC
NA,NA,TRBJ2-5,TRBV3-1,CASSHGSSGNEQYF,TGTGCCAGCAGCCACGGGAGTTCGGGGAATGAGCAGTACTTC
few,NA,TRBJ1-1,TRBV12-3/TRBV12-4,CASSLYSENTEAFF,TGTGCCAGCAGTTTATATTCGGAGAACACTGAAGCTTTCTTT
few,NA,TRBJ1-1,TRBV6-5,CASSYSPYVQFSTEAFF,TGTGCCAGCAGTTACTCGCCTTACGTCCAGTTCAGCACTGAAGCTTTCTTT
many,TRBD2,TRBJ2-1,TRBV15,CATSRDPPTSGSYNEQFF,TGTGCCACCAGCAGAGATCCCCCTACTAGCGGATCCTACAATGAGCAGTTCTTC
few,NA,TRBJ2-1,TRBV18,CASSPVLDSNEQFF,TGTGCCAGCTCACCCGTTCTCGACTCCAATGAGCAGTTCTTC
NA,NA,TRBJ1-1,TRBV7-9,CASSLARRNTEAFF,TGTGCCAGCAGCTTAGCGCGGAGGAACACTGAAGCTTTCTTT
few,NA,TRBJ1-6,TRBV28,CASRTANSPLHF,TGTGCCAGCAGGACAGCTAATTCACCCCTCCACTTT